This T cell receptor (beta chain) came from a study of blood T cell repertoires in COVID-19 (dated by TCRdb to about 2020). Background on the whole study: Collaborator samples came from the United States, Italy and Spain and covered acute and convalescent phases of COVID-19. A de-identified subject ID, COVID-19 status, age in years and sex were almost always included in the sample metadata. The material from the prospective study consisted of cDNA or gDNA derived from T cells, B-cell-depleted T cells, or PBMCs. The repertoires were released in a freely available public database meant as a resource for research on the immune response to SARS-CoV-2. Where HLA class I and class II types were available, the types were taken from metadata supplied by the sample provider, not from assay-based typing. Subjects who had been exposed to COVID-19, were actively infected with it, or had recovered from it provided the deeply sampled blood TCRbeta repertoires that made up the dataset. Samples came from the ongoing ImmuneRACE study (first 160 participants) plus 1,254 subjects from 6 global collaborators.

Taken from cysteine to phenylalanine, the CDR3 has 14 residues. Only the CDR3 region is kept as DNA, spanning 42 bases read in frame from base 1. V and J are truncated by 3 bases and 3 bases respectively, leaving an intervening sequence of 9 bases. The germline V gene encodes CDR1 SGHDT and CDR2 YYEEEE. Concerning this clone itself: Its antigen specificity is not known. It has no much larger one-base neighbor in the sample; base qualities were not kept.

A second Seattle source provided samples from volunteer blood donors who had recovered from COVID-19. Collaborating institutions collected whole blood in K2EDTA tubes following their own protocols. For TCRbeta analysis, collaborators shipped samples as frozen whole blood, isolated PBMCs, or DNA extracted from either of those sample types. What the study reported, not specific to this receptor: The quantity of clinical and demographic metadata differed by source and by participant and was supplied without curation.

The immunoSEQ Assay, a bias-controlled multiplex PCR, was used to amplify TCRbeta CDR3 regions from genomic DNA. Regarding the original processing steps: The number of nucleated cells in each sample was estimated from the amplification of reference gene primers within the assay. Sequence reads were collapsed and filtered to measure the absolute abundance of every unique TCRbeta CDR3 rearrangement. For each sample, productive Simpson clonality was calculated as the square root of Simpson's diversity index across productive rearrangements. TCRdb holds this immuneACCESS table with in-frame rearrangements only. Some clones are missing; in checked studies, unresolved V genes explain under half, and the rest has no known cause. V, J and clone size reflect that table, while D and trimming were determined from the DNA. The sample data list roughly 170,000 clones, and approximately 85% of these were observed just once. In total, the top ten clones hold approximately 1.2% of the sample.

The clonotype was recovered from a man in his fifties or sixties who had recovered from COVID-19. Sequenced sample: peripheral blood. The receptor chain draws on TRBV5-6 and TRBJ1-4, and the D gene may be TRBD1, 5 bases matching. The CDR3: CASSSRVANEKLFF. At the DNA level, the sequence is TGTGCCAGCAGCTCCAGGGTGGCTAATGAAAAACTGTTTTTT.